This T cell receptor (beta chain) was obtained from a study of T-cell reconstitution after alpha-beta-depleted transplantation in children. Study-wide results and caveats: The study traced high day-60 TCRbeta diversity in some patients to surviving recipient T cells and thymic progenitors. Several hundred expanded graft clones reportedly gave rise to the alpha-beta T cells present about two months after transplant. By one year post-transplant, T-cell counts and diversity largely arose from T cells that were newly produced.

It was with unique molecular identifiers that the TCRbeta library was prepared. TCRdb passed the PCR reads through MiXCR, listing each CDR3 protein once. The table lists around 190,000 distinct CDR3 sequences, approximately 7% of them singletons, with about 5.5% in the top ten. V dropped 7 bases and J dropped 3 bases, with 16 bases sitting between them. The CDR3 has 15 amino acids. In germline, CDR1 is KGHDR, CDR2 SFDVKD. This clonotype showed up many times. Antigen specificity is unknown. V and J are TRBV24-1 and TRBJ2-3, with D perhaps TRBD2 (7 bases). The sample in question was PBMCs, obtained before TCRalphabeta/CD19-depleted stem cell transplant. The TCR sequence derives from a boy aged 2-9 years with acute lymphoblastic leukemia, due to receive a stem cell transplant. The CDR3 bases are TGTGCCACCAGAAGTGGGGGGGCCGGGACAGATACGCAGTATTTT. Its protein product is CATRSGGAGTDTQYF.